Below are 9 T cell receptor beta chains sequenced from a single sample in a study of T cell repertoires in cytomegalovirus infection. Their specific antigens are unknown. In TCRdb, the reads were re-called with MiXCR into one record per CDR3 protein. This sample yields 700,000 to 950,000 distinct CDR3 sequences, of which approximately 29% are seen a single time; roughly 12% belongs to the top ten. Source: cultured CD8+ T cells from PBMCs, taken from culture after CMV antigen stimulation. The receptors come from a human donor in good health (CMV status not recorded). Some clones in this sample may be carry-over from other donors' samples.

The chain carries TRBV6-6 and TRBJ2-1; 9 bases map to TRBD1. CDR1 is MNHNY and CDR2 is SVGAGI in the germline V gene (reference sequence). Losses at the gene ends were 0 bases for V and 8 bases for J; bases not matched to a gene: 8. This CDR3 spans 16 amino acids. The CDR3 loop reads CASSYSTGQGFDEQFF. The CDR3 region has the DNA TGTGCCAGCAGTTACTCGACGGGACAGGGCTTCGATGAGCAGTTCTTC.

The chain uses TRBV19 and TRBJ1-5, with D possibly matching TRBD1 (5 bases). Between the trimmed V and J ends, which lost 6 bases and 1 base, there was a span of 10 bases. From germline, CDR1 is LNHDA and CDR2 SQIVND (reference sequence). The CDR3 length is 14 residues. The CDR3: CASRRQSSNQPQHF. Written as DNA, the CDR3 is TGTGCCAGTAGGAGACAGAGCAGCAATCAGCCCCAGCATTTT.

This clonotype appeared many times. The J gene is TRBJ2-1, the V gene TRBV7-9; TRBD2 might be the D (7 bases). This CDR3 contains 16 residues. The V end lost 5 bases, the J end lost 7 bases, and 21 bases lay between the germline ends. The V gene's germline CDR1 is SEHNR and CDR2 FQNEAQ (reference sequence). DNA of the CDR3: TGTGCCAGCAGCCTCGGGGGGCACAACCTAGGGAATGAGCAGTTCTTC. Its protein is CASSLGGHNLGNEQFF.

This clonotype has ten or more counts. The J gene is TRBJ2-1, the V gene TRBV7-8; the D call may be TRBD1 or TRBD2 (5 bases each). CDR1 SGHVS and CDR2 FQNEAQ come from the germline V gene. This CDR3 contains 13 residues. V was pared by 3 bases and J by 7 bases, with 10 bases between. CDR3 nucleotides: TGTGCCAGCAGCTTGATAGGGGAGAATGAGCAGTTCTTC. It specifies CASSLIGENEQFF. The variable domain in full, completed from reference TRBV7-8 and TRBJ2-1, reads GAGVSQSPRYKVAKRGQDVALRCDPISGHVSLFWYQQALGQGPEFLTYFQNEAQLDKSGLPSDRFFAERPEGSVSTLKIQRTQQEDSAVYLCASSLIGENEQFFGPGTRLTVL.

Only one count was recorded for this clonotype. The chain employs TRBV9 and TRBJ1-1, with 10 bases fitting TRBD1. Germline V gene data show CDR1 as SGDLS and CDR2 as YYNGEE. The length of the CDR3 is 16 residues. With 0 bases clipped from V and 1 base from J, the junction kept 3 bases outside the gene matches. CDR3 bases: TGTGCCAGCAGCGTAGGAGGGACAGGGGAGAACACTGAAGCTTTCTTT. This gives the protein CASSVGGTGENTEAFF.

The chain has TRBV7-3 and TRBJ1-2; TRBD1 might be the D (6 bases). Germline V gives CDR1 SGHTA, CDR2 FQGTGA. This CDR3 is 15 amino acids long. Between the trimmed V and J ends, which lost 4 bases and 6 bases, there was a span of 18 bases. CDR3 bases: TGTGCCAGCAGCTCGGGAGGGGGGCGGGATGATGGCTACACCTTC. This sequence encodes CASSSGGGRDDGYTF.

The chain is built from TRBV5-1 and TRBJ2-2, with D possibly matching TRBD2 (6 bases). Germline V CDR1 and CDR2: SGHRS, YFSETQ. The CDR3 extends over 17 amino acids. V lost 3 bases and J lost 4, with 19 bases in between. The CDR3, as DNA: TGCGCCAGCAGCTCCCCTACTAGCAATTCCGTCACCGGGGAGCTGTTTTTT. Protein: CASSSPTSNSVTGELFF.

The gene calls are TRBV19 and TRBJ2-1, with D maybe TRBD2 (6 bases). The CDR3 runs to 15 residues. V was clipped by 3 bases and J by 3 bases, with 12 bases between them. Germline CDR1 is LNHDA and CDR2 is SQIVND (reference sequence). As DNA, the CDR3 is TGTGCCAGTAGTATGGGGGGAACTGACTACAATGAGCAGTTCTTC. It codes for CASSMGGTDYNEQFF.

This clonotype was recorded a few times. The V call is TRBV7-6, the J call TRBJ1-5; TRBD1 is a possible D gene (6 bases). Germline V gene data show CDR1 as SGHVS and CDR2 as FNYEAQ. Trimming removed 5 bases from V and 7 bases from J, with 21 bases in between. The CDR3 is 16 amino acids. Here the CDR3 DNA reads TGTGCCAGCAGCGTACGACGAGGGACACGCGAGCAGCCCCAGCATTTT. It specifies CASSVRRGTREQPQHF.